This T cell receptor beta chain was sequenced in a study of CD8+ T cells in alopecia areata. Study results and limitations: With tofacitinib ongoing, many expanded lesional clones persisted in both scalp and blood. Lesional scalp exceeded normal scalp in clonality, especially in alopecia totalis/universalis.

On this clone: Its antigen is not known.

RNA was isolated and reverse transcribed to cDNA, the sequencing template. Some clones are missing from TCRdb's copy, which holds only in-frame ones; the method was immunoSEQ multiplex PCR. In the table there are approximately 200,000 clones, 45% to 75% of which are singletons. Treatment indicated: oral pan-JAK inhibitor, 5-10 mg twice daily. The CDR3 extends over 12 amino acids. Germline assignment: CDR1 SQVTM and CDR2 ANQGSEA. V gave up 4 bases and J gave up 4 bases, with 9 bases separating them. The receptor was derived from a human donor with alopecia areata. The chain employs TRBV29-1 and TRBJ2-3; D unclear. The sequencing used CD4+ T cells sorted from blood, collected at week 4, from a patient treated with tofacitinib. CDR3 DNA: TGCAGCGTTGGGCTCCGTCCAGATACGCAGTATTTT. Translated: CSVGLRPDTQYF.